The 17 T cell receptor beta chains reported below all come from one sample, sequenced in a study of blood T cell repertoires in COVID-19. The assay was immunoSEQ multiplex PCR, and TCRdb's table has in-frame clones only and misses some. The table has over 350,000 clones, 88% seen once. Input material: PBMCs or T cells enriched from blood (not recorded which). These receptors all stem from a woman aged 25 to 45 with acute COVID-19.

The chain combines TRBV6-5 with TRBJ1-6, with D unclear. Trimming stripped 6 bases from V and 7 bases from J, with 16 bases between. The CDR3 consists of 15 residues. The germline gives CDR1 MNHEY, CDR2 SVGAGI. For the CDR3, the DNA is TGTGCCAGCAGGGCTGGGGAGGAACCCAATTCACCCCTCCACTTT. This translates into CASRAGEEPNSPLHF.

The V and J genes are TRBV30 and TRBJ1-1, with a weak D call TRBD1 (5 bases). Trimming took 3 bases from V and 4 from J, leaving 15 bases between them. The CDR3 has 14 amino acids. CDR1 GTSNPN and CDR2 SVGIG come from the germline V gene (reference sequence). CDR3 protein: CAWSRIRGGTEAFF. In DNA form, the CDR3 reads TGTGCCTGGAGCCGCATCCGGGGGGGCACTGAAGCTTTCTTT.

The chain recombines TRBV19 with TRBJ2-1; D might be TRBD2 (6 bases). In germline, CDR1 is LNHDA, CDR2 SQIVND (reference sequence). The CDR3 runs 14 residues. The ends were cut back, 5 bases at V and 6 bases at J, with 14 bases in the middle. CDR3 in DNA: TGTGCCAGTAGTCCCCGGGGGTTCGGCAATGAGCAGTTCTTC. It yields the protein CASSPRGFGNEQFF. Drawing the rest from reference TRBV19 and TRBJ2-1, the complete variable domain is DGGITQSPKYLFRKEGQNVTLSCEQNLNHDAMYWYRQDPGQGLRLIYYSQIVNDFQKGDIAEGYSVSREKKESFPLTVTSAQKNPTAFYLCASSPRGFGNEQFFGPGTRLTVL.

The V and J genes are TRBV5-1 and TRBJ1-6; D is perhaps TRBD1 (5 bases). CDR1 is SGHRS and CDR2 is YFSETQ in the germline V gene. The CDR3 covers 16 residues. Deletions cut 1 base from V and 8 bases from J, with 16 bases between. The CDR3 region is CASSLRPGVGDSPLHF. DNA of the CDR3: TGCGCCAGCAGCTTGCGGCCGGGGGTAGGTGATTCACCCCTCCACTTT.

The rearrangement links TRBV28 to TRBJ1-3; 9 nucleotides agree with TRBD1. Germline V gene lookup returns CDR1 MDHEN and CDR2 SYDVKM. Germline trimming cut 6 bases from V and 3 bases from J; bases unmatched to any gene: 9. The CDR3 totals 16 residues. The chain's CDR3 is CASSLRDRVIGNTIYF. CDR3 DNA: TGTGCCAGCAGCCTAAGGGACAGGGTCATTGGAAACACCATATATTTT.

This clone has just one count. The chain combines TRBV30 with TRBJ1-2; D remains ambiguous. V lost 5 bases and J 0 bases, leaving 7 bases between the germline ends. The CDR3 sequence is 12 residues long. Germline assignment: CDR1 GTSNPN and CDR2 SVGIG (reference sequence). CDR3 protein: CAWGRANYGYTF. In DNA form, the CDR3 reads TGTGCCTGGGGGCGGGCTAACTATGGCTACACCTTC.

The table lists this clone with a count of one. The J gene is TRBJ1-1, the V gene TRBV7-6, with no clear D. Germline V gives CDR1 SGHVS, CDR2 FNYEAQ. Trimming left V 0 bases short and J 5 bases short, with 7 bases between. The CDR3 spans 13 residues. The CDR3 reads CASSLATGTEAFF. The CDR3 DNA is TGTGCCAGCAGCTTAGCGACGGGGACTGAAGCTTTCTTT.

The chain has TRBV6-4 and TRBJ1-1; 7 nucleotides line up with TRBD1. V was pared by 5 bases and J by 3 bases, with 6 bases of the junction left unmatched. The CDR3 is made up of 14 amino acids. The germline V gene encodes CDR1 MRHNA and CDR2 SNTAGT. Here the CDR3 DNA reads TGTGCCAGCAGTCCCGACAGGGAATACACTGAAGCTTTCTTT. As protein: CASSPDREYTEAFF.

The chain joins TRBV9 to TRBJ2-1; D may be TRBD1 (6 bases). CDR3 length equals 14 residues. Trimming stripped 4 bases from V and 6 bases from J, with 14 bases between. Germline CDR1 reads SGDLS; CDR2 reads YYNGEE. Here the CDR3 DNA reads TGTGCCAGCAGCCAGTCAGGGGCGGGCAATGAGCAGTTCTTC. This sequence encodes CASSQSGAGNEQFF.

The chain links TRBV2 to TRBJ1-6; no clear D gene. The CDR3 contains 14 residues. Germline V gives CDR1 SNHLY, CDR2 FYNNEI. The V and J ends lost 7 bases and 0 bases respectively, with 7 bases between them. The CDR3 coding sequence is TGTGCCAGCATTAAGAGCTCCTATAATTCACCCCTCCACTTT. This encodes CASIKSSYNSPLHF. Full variable domain (missing parts from reference TRBV2 and TRBJ1-6): EPEVTQTPSHQVTQMGQEVILRCVPISNHLYFYWYRQILGQKVEFLVSFYNNEISEKSEIFDDQFSVERPDGSNFTLKIRSTKLEDSAMYFCASIKSSYNSPLHFGNGTRLTVT.

The chain links TRBV19 to TRBJ2-2; 8 nucleotides match TRBD1. The germline CDR1 and CDR2 sequences are LNHDA and SQIVND (reference sequence). Trimming took 5 bases from V and 4 from J; bases not matched to a gene: 12. The CDR3 runs to 17 residues. The chain's CDR3 is CASSGYGQGRGTGELFF. DNA of the CDR3: TGTGCCAGTAGTGGGTACGGACAGGGCAGGGGCACCGGGGAGCTGTTTTTT.

The V gene is TRBV10-3, the J gene TRBJ1-1; 9 bases align to TRBD1. Germline assignment: CDR1 ENHRY and CDR2 SYGVKD. The V gene end was trimmed by 2 bases and the J gene end by 3 bases; junction bases not matched to a gene: 4. This CDR3 has 15 amino acids. CDR3 DNA sequence: TGTGCCATCAGTGAGGGGGACAGGGCGGACACTGAAGCTTTCTTT. It translates to CAISEGDRADTEAFF.

The rearrangement uses TRBV19 and TRBJ1-1, with D unresolved. Germline V CDR1 and CDR2: LNHDA, SQIVND (reference sequence). The CDR3 runs to 12 residues. Trimming took 5 bases from V and 4 from J, leaving 8 bases between them. Here the CDR3 reads CASSDMTTEAFF. In DNA form, the CDR3 reads TGTGCCAGTAGTGACATGACCACTGAAGCTTTCTTT.

The rearrangement uses TRBV5-1 and TRBJ1-2, with D perhaps matching TRBD1 (6 bases). V gave up 2 bases and J gave up 6 bases, with 11 bases separating them. The CDR3 totals 13 residues. From germline, CDR1 is SGHRS and CDR2 YFSETQ. The chain's CDR3 is CASSLIQGDGYTF. The CDR3 nucleotides are TGCGCCAGCAGCTTAATACAGGGCGATGGCTACACCTTC.

The chain links TRBV7-2 to TRBJ1-3; possibly TRBD1 for D (6 bases). The CDR3 contains 15 residues. Germline-derived CDR1 and CDR2 are SGHTA and FQGNSA. V dropped 3 bases and J dropped 0 bases, with 9 bases sitting between them. CDR3 amino acids: CASSLRGNSGNTIYF. DNA of the CDR3: TGTGCCAGCAGCTTGAGGGGGAACTCTGGAAACACCATATATTTT.

This sequence joins TRBV6-4 and TRBJ1-4; the D is unclear. This CDR3 is 15 amino acids long. V lost 6 bases and J lost 0, with 11 bases in between. Germline CDR1 reads MRHNA; CDR2 reads SNTAGT. CDR3 region: CASSPGRTTNEKLFF. In nucleotides, the CDR3 is TGTGCCAGCAGCCCCGGCAGGACAACTAATGAAAAACTGTTTTTT.

The sample holds one count of this clone. V usage is TRBV30 and J usage is TRBJ2-2; tentatively, D is TRBD1 (6 bases). Germline assignment: CDR1 GTSNPN and CDR2 SVGIG (reference sequence). V lost 0 bases, J lost 5 bases, and 13 bases lay in between. This CDR3 region has 15 residues. The CDR3 nucleotides are TGTGCCTGGAGTGTCCGCAGGGGTTATACCGGGGAGCTGTTTTTT. Its protein product is CAWSVRRGYTGELFF.